This T cell receptor beta chain was documented in a study of blood T cell repertoires in COVID-19. Study information: The United States, Italy and Spain provided the acute and convalescent COVID-19 samples. Sources were T cells, B-cell-depleted T cells, or PBMCs; the material itself was cDNA or gDNA.

Original handling: The authors estimated nucleated cell counts from reference gene primer amplification. Data came from immunoSEQ multiplex PCR; TCRdb stores just in-frame clones and leaves some out. From that table come the V and J calls and clone size; the DNA was used to work out D and trimming. Of 65,000 to 75,000 clones in the sample, around 86% are singletons; the top ten hold roughly 28%. From germline, CDR1 is SEHNR and CDR2 FQNEAQ (reference sequence). The CDR3 loop spans 10 amino acids. The V end was cut by 11 bases, the J end by 6 bases, with 9 bases between. J is TRBJ2-3 and V is TRBV7-9, with D uncertain. The TCR comes from an elderly woman with active or convalescent COVID-19. The sample consisted of peripheral blood. The CDR3 DNA follows: TGTGCCTCGAGCTGGGATACGCAGTATTTT. Translating it yields CASSWDTQYF.